A single sample is the source of the 11 T cell receptor beta chains below, sequenced in a study of blood T cell repertoires in COVID-19. Sequencing was performed with immunoSEQ multiplex PCR; in TCRdb, only in-frame clones are kept and a portion is missing. The table includes some 140,000 clones, just under 85% detected once. Sequencing was done on a sample of peripheral blood. The receptors here all came from a woman in her sixties with acute or convalescent COVID-19.

The rearrangement links TRBV3-1 (or the pseudogene TRBV3-2) to TRBJ1-2; tentative D call: TRBD1 (6 bases). Germline V gives CDR1 LGHDT, CDR2 YNNKEL (reference sequence). The length of the CDR3 is 20 residues. V was pared by 4 bases and J by 4 bases, with 31 bases between. CDR3 in DNA: TGTGCCAGCAGCCCCATAAACCGGGGGGGCGAAGACAGGTTAAGCTATGGCTACACCTTC. Protein product: CASSPINRGGEDRLSYGYTF.

V gene TRBV7-3 combines with J gene TRBJ1-5, with D uncertain. This CDR3 has 13 residues. Germline CDR1 SGHTA, CDR2 FQGTGA. Trimming removed 7 bases at V and 4 bases at J, with 11 bases between. The chain's CDR3 is CASIRTGNQPQHF. In DNA form, the CDR3 reads TGTGCCAGCATTCGGACGGGAAATCAGCCCCAGCATTTT.

The chain has TRBV18 and TRBJ2-1; 9 bases map to TRBD2. The CDR3 contains 16 residues. Germline assignment: CDR1 KGHSH and CDR2 LQKENI. The trim removed 0 bases at V and 10 bases at J, leaving 10 bases unmatched. CDR3 amino acids: CASSPPLRGGSQEQFF. The CDR3, as DNA: TGTGCCAGCTCACCACCGTTGCGGGGGGGCTCTCAGGAGCAGTTCTTC.

This clone was seen only once. This chain joins TRBV3-1 (or the pseudogene TRBV3-2) and TRBJ2-1; 14 bases agree with TRBD2. Germline CDR1 reads LGHDT; CDR2 reads YNNKEL (reference sequence). The junction had 11 bases not matched to a gene; V was cut back by 4 bases and J by 9 bases. The CDR3 loop spans 17 amino acids. The CDR3 nucleotides read TGTGCCAGCAGCCTCAACACCGGGACTAGCGGGGGTCTTGAGCAGTTCTTC. It codes for CASSLNTGTSGGLEQFF.

The CDR3 sequence is CASCGRGSRRDTQYF. The CDR3 region has the DNA TGTGCCAGCTGCGGGCGGGGGTCCCGAAGGGATACGCAGTATTTT. The chain employs TRBV28 and TRBJ2-3; 7 positions agree with TRBD2. The CDR3 is 15 amino acids. CDR1 is MDHEN, CDR2 SYDVKM, per germline. V lost 8 bases and J lost 6; bases outside the gene matches: 14.

The rearrangement uses TRBV7-6 and TRBJ1-1, with 10 bases identical to TRBD1. CDR1 is SGHVS, CDR2 FNYEAQ, per germline. J gave up 5 bases and V 5 bases, and 8 bases lay outside the gene matches. The CDR3 is 15 amino acids. CDR3 protein: CASSDRDRGGTEAFF. DNA of the CDR3: TGTGCCAGCAGCGACCGGGACAGGGGAGGAACTGAAGCTTTCTTT.

The chain uses TRBV6-5 and TRBJ2-1; TRBD1 matches 7 bases. The CDR3 sequence is 12 residues long. CDR1 MNHEY and CDR2 SVGAGI come from the germline V gene. Trimming at V came to 4 bases and at J to 8 bases, leaving 2 bases not matched to a gene. The CDR3 loop is CASSSQGDEQFF. For the CDR3, the DNA is TGTGCCAGCAGTTCCCAGGGGGATGAGCAGTTCTTC.

The V call is TRBV27, the J call TRBJ2-7; the match to TRBD2 covers 10 bases. Germline CDR1 and CDR2: MNHEY and SMNVEV (reference sequence). With 6 bases clipped from V and 6 bases from J, the junction kept 14 bases outside the gene matches. This CDR3 is built from 16 residues. CDR3 DNA sequence: TGTGCCAGCAGACGCTCCCCCAGCGGGGGGGCCGTCGAGCAGTACTTC. Its translation is CASRRSPSGGAVEQYF.

This clone was detected once. The chain recombines TRBV29-1 with TRBJ2-1; no reliable D call. The V and J ends lost 1 base and 9 bases respectively, with 10 bases between them. This CDR3 has 12 amino acids. The germline CDR1 and CDR2 sequences are SQVTM and ANQGSEA. CDR3 nucleotide sequence: TGCAGCGTTGAAGTCAGTCAAGTTGAGCAGTTCTTC. It codes for CSVEVSQVEQFF.

The chain recombines TRBV6-5 with TRBJ2-3; 8 bases are shared with TRBD2. The CDR3 extends over 14 amino acids. V lost 6 bases and J lost 3; bases outside the gene matches: 5. Germline CDR1 is MNHEY and CDR2 is SVGAGI. CDR3 sequence (DNA): TGTGCCAGCAGCTTAGCGGGGAAAACAGATACGCAGTATTTT. Translated, it gives CASSLAGKTDTQYF.

This clone was recorded a few times. The gene calls are TRBV19 and TRBJ2-1, with 8 bases aligning to TRBD1. Trimming cost V 5 bases and J 4 bases; bases outside gene matches: 7. CDR3 length equals 15 residues. In germline, CDR1 is LNHDA, CDR2 SQIVND (reference sequence). The CDR3 region has the DNA TGTGCCAGTAGTCTTACAGGGGGAGTTTACAATGAGCAGTTCTTC. This translates into CASSLTGGVYNEQFF.